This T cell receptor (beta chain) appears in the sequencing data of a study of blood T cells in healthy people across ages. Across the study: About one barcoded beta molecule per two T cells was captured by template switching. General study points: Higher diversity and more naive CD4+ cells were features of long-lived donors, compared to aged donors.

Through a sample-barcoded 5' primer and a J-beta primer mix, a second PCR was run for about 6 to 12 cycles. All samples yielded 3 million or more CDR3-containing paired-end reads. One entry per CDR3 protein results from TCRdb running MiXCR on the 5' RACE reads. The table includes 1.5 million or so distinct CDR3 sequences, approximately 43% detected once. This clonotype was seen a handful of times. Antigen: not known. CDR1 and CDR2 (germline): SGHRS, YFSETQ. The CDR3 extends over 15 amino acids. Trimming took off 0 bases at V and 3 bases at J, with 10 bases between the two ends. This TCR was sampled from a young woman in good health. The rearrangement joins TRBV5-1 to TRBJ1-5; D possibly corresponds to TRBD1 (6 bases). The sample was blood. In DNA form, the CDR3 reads TGCGCCAGCAGCTTGGAGGGACACCACAATCAGCCCCAGCATTTT. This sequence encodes CASSLEGHHNQPQHF.